Presented here are 16 T cell receptor beta chains from one specimen sequenced in a study of T cell responses to AZD1222 COVID-19 vaccine. The data were produced by immunoSEQ multiplex PCR, yet TCRdb's version contains in-frame clones alone and is incomplete. Among 40,000 to 55,000 clones listed, around three quarters were seen once. Sample: peripheral blood, taken on day 0 of AZD1222 vaccination. Receptor source: an adult in good health.

V usage is TRBV24-1 and J usage is TRBJ2-7, with 11 bases that match TRBD1. Germline CDR1 and CDR2: KGHDR and SFDVKD. With V trimmed by 2 bases and J by 7 bases, 9 bases remained unmatched. The CDR3 totals 16 residues. CDR3 bases: TGTGCCACCAGTGATTCCCCCGGGACAGGGGGATATGAGCAGTACTTC. Amino acid sequence: CATSDSPGTGGYEQYF.

The V and J genes are TRBV9 and TRBJ2-5, with no clear D. The germline V and J ends were trimmed by 3 bases and 5 bases, with 14 bases remaining between them. The CDR3 is 14 amino acids. Germline V gives CDR1 SGDLS, CDR2 YYNGEE. The CDR3 sequence is CASSGVAGGETQYF. The CDR3 nucleotides read TGTGCCAGCAGCGGTGTGGCCGGTGGGGAGACCCAGTACTTC. Full variable domain (outside the CDR3, taken from reference TRBV9 and TRBJ2-5): DSGVTQTPKHLITATGQRVTLRCSPRSGDLSVYWYQQSLDQGLQFLIQYYNGEERAKGNILERFSAQQFPDLHSELNLSSLELGDSALYFCASSGVAGGETQYFGPGTRLLVL.

The chain carries TRBV7-2 and TRBJ2-7; 8 bases are shared with TRBD2. The trim removed 5 bases at V and 0 bases at J, leaving 6 bases unmatched. CDR1 SGHTA and CDR2 FQGNSA come from the germline V gene. This CDR3 contains 15 residues. This CDR3 is CASSIIAGSSYEQYF. The CDR3 DNA follows: TGTGCCAGCAGCATCATAGCGGGGAGCTCCTACGAGCAGTACTTC.

The chain recombines TRBV6-5 with TRBJ1-1; a possible D gene is TRBD1 (6 bases). This CDR3 region has 15 residues. Trimming removed 6 bases from V and 4 bases from J, with 18 bases in between. Germline assignment: CDR1 MNHEY and CDR2 SVGAGI. The DNA for the CDR3 is TGTGCCAGCAGGCCTTCAGGGGAGGGAGGCACTGAAGCTTTCTTT. Translated: CASRPSGEGGTEAFF.

The V gene is TRBV18, the J gene TRBJ1-5; D remains unclear. Trimming took off 4 bases at V and 2 bases at J, with 12 bases between the two ends. The CDR3 extends over 15 amino acids. Germline V gene sequence: CDR1 KGHSH, CDR2 LQKENI. The CDR3 DNA follows: TGTGCCAGCTCACTAGAGGTTGGGGGCAATCAGCCCCAGCATTTT. Its protein is CASSLEVGGNQPQHF. The full variable domain, in which reference TRBV18 and TRBJ1-5 provide the parts outside the CDR3, is NAGVMQNPRHLVRRRGQEARLRCSPMKGHSHVYWYRQLPEEGLKFMVYLQKENIIDESGMPKERFSAEFPKEGPSILRIQQVVRGDSAAYFCASSLEVGGNQPQHFGDGTRLSIL.

The chain links TRBV6-5 to TRBJ1-2; no definite D call. V was pared by 0 bases and J by 5 bases, with 7 bases between. CDR1 and CDR2 (germline): MNHEY, SVGAGI. The CDR3 is 13 amino acids. CDR3: CASSYSNGYGYTF. The CDR3 region has the DNA TGTGCCAGCAGTTACTCGAACGGTTATGGCTACACCTTC.

The DNA of the CDR3 is TGTGCCAGCAGCCCCGCCGGGTCCCTTAGATATGGCTACACCTTC. This translates into CASSPAGSLRYGYTF. J is TRBJ1-2 and V is TRBV7-9; D gene unclear. The CDR3 loop spans 15 amino acids. Germline V lookup: CDR1 SEHNR, CDR2 FQNEAQ (reference sequence). V was shortened by 5 bases and J by 5 bases, with 18 bases between the two germline ends.

The chain uses TRBV5-5 and TRBJ2-7; tentative D call: TRBD2 (6 bases). The CDR3 runs to 15 residues. The V end was cut by 0 bases, the J end by 4 bases, with 14 bases between. Germline-derived CDR1 and CDR2 are SGHKS and YYEKEE (reference sequence). The CDR3 is CASSLEEGQGYEQYF. CDR3 DNA sequence: TGTGCCAGCAGCTTGGAGGAGGGGCAGGGTTACGAGCAGTACTTC.

This clone was picked up a small number of times. J is TRBJ2-1 and V is TRBV7-8, with D perhaps TRBD2 (6 bases). CDR3 length: 13 amino acids. CDR1 and CDR2 (germline): SGHVS, FQNEAQ. Between the trimmed V and J ends, which lost 5 bases and 8 bases, there was a span of 13 bases. The CDR3, as DNA: TGTGCCAGCAGCCCCTCGGCGGGGCATGAGCAGTTCTTC. Translating gives CASSPSAGHEQFF.

In this sample, this clone turned up once. The rearrangement uses TRBV20-1 and TRBJ2-5; D is unclear. V lost 6 bases and J lost 3, with 5 bases in between. Germline CDR1 reads DFQATT; CDR2 reads SNEGSKA (reference sequence). The CDR3 extends over 10 amino acids. CDR3: CSAPKETQYF. The DNA of the CDR3 is TGCAGTGCGCCAAAAGAGACCCAGTACTTC.

The sample holds a few counts of this clone. The chain employs TRBV6-2 or TRBV6-3 and TRBJ1-1; perhaps TRBD1 as D (5 bases). CDR1 is MNHEY, CDR2 SVGEGT, per germline. V was cut by 5 bases and J by 1 base, with 17 bases left in between. CDR3 length: 16 residues. CDR3 DNA: TGTGCCAGCAGTCCCTCGCGCGGGGCGGGGAACACTGAAGCTTTCTTT. This gives the protein CASSPSRGAGNTEAFF.

The gene calls are TRBV7-2 and TRBJ1-1; TRBD1 agrees at 10 bases. V was clipped by 6 bases and J by 11 bases; unmatched bases: 9. This CDR3 is built from 13 residues. Germline CDR1 and CDR2: SGHTA and FQGNSA. The CDR3 protein is CASSSTRQGAAFF. CDR3 nucleotides: TGTGCCAGCAGTTCTACCAGACAGGGGGCGGCTTTCTTT.

The rearrangement links TRBV19 to TRBJ1-1; D gene uncertain. V was cut by 4 bases and J by 1 base, with 7 bases left in between. CDR1 LNHDA and CDR2 SQIVND come from the germline V gene (reference sequence). The CDR3 loop spans 13 amino acids. CDR3 loop: CASSTQKNTEAFF. The CDR3 bases are TGTGCCAGTAGTACCCAGAAGAACACTGAAGCTTTCTTT. The variable domain in full, with the rest retrieved from reference TRBV19 and TRBJ1-1, is DGGITQSPKYLFRKEGQNVTLSCEQNLNHDAMYWYRQDPGQGLRLIYYSQIVNDFQKGDIAEGYSVSREKKESFPLTVTSAQKNPTAFYLCASSTQKNTEAFFGQGTRLTVV.

The genes are TRBV28 and TRBJ1-5; 8 positions match TRBD1. Germline V CDR1 and CDR2: MDHEN, SYDVKM. The trim removed 4 bases at V and 6 bases at J, leaving 5 bases unmatched. The length of the CDR3 is 14 residues. CDR3 protein: CASSSAGGGQPQHF. The CDR3 nucleotides are TGTGCCAGCAGTTCGGCAGGGGGCGGTCAGCCCCAGCATTTT.

The chain has TRBV3-1 (or the pseudogene TRBV3-2) and TRBJ1-6, with TRBD1 matching 10 bases. The trim removed 1 base at V and 14 bases at J, leaving 5 bases unmatched. The CDR3 consists of 14 residues. The germline CDR1 and CDR2 sequences are LGHDT and YNNKEL (reference sequence). CDR3 protein: CASSQGTGGFSLHF. Here the CDR3 DNA reads TGTGCCAGCAGCCAAGGGACAGGGGGTTTCTCCCTCCACTTT.

This clone appeared a single time. This chain connects TRBV9 to TRBJ2-1, with 9 nucleotides matching TRBD2. CDR3 length: 15 residues. Germline V CDR1 and CDR2: SGDLS, YYNGEE. The junction had 8 bases not matched to a gene; V was cut back by 4 bases and J by 6 bases. This CDR3 is CASSPGTSLVNEQFF. The CDR3 region has the DNA TGTGCCAGCAGCCCCGGGACTAGCTTAGTCAATGAGCAGTTCTTC.